This is a list of T cell receptor beta chains from one sample in a study of blood T cell repertoires in COVID-19. Libraries were prepared by immunoSEQ multiplex PCR; TCRdb keeps only in-frame clonotypes and omits some of them. This sample has 100,000 to 150,000 clones, with 83% found just once. The sample was peripheral blood. The source of these receptors is a man older than 75 with active or convalescent COVID-19. CDR3s include the opening cysteine and the closing phenylalanine or tryptophan. The D gene is left open where the match is weak. Size is stated for part of the rows, as once, few or many counts, or as a class when the clone is expanded.

d_call | j_call | v_call | clone_size | cdr3_aa | cdr3_nt
- | TRBJ1-6 | TRBV18 | once | CASSPLSTGNSPLHF | TGTGCCAGCTCACCACTGTCGACGGGGAATTCACCCCTCCACTTT
- | TRBJ2-7 | TRBV5-5 | - | CASSWSTGGEQYF | TGTGCCAGCAGCTGGTCGACCGGGGGCGAGCAGTACTTC
TRBD1 | TRBJ1-2 | TRBV6-5 | - | CASSSGGQDYGYTF | TGTGCCAGCAGTTCCGGCGGACAGGACTATGGCTACACCTTC
TRBD1 | TRBJ1-1 | TRBV4-3 | few | CASSQRTGLGAFF | TGCGCCAGCAGCCAAAGGACAGGGCTAGGCGCTTTCTTT
- | TRBJ2-1 | TRBV6-5 | - | CASTRRGNNEQFF | TGTGCCAGCACCCGACGAGGGAACAATGAGCAGTTCTTC
TRBD1 | TRBJ2-7 | TRBV5-4 | - | CASSLGTVREQYF | TGTGCCAGCAGCCTAGGGACAGTTCGCGAGCAGTACTTC
- | TRBJ1-6 | TRBV7-2 | - | CASSILQGSNSPLHF | TGTGCCAGCAGCATACTACAGGGTTCCAATTCACCCCTCCACTTT
- | TRBJ2-1 | TRBV19 | - | CASTIQGRRYNEQFF | TGTGCCAGTACCATACAGGGTAGACGCTACAATGAGCAGTTCTTC
TRBD1 | TRBJ1-2 | TRBV7-2 | - | CASSADRGRYGYTF | TGTGCCAGCAGCGCTGACAGGGGGCGATATGGCTACACCTTC
TRBD1 | TRBJ1-1 | TRBV5-6 | - | CASSLPGQDTEAFF | TGTGCCAGCAGCTTACCGGGACAGGACACTGAAGCTTTCTTT
- | TRBJ2-4 | TRBV4-1 | - | CASSQGLLVAKNIQYF | TGCGCCAGCAGCCAAGGACTTTTGGTGGCCAAAAACATTCAGTACTTC
- | TRBJ1-5 | TRBV10-3 | - | CAISQGGEINQPQHF | TGTGCCATCAGCCAAGGGGGAGAGATCAATCAGCCCCAGCATTTT
- | TRBJ1-2 | TRBV4-2 | few | CASSPGGGVNYGYTF | TGTGCCAGCAGCCCGGGGGGAGGAGTTAACTATGGCTACACCTTC
- | TRBJ2-7 | TRBV30 | - | CAWSVTGSSYEQYF | TGTGCCTGGAGTGTAACAGGGAGTTCCTACGAGCAGTACTTC
TRBD1 | TRBJ1-4 | TRBV19 | - | CASSVTGASNEKLFF | TGTGCCAGTTCAGTGACAGGGGCATCTAATGAAAAACTGTTTTTT